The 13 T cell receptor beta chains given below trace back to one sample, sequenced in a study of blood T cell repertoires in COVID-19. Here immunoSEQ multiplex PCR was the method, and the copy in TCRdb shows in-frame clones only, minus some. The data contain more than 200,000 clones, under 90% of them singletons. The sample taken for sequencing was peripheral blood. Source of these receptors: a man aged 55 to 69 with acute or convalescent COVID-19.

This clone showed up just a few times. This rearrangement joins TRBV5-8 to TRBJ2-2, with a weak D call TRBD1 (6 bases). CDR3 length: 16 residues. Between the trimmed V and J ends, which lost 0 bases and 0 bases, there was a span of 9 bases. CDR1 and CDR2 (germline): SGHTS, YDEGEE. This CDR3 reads CASSLGGGTNTGELFF. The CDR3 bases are TGTGCCAGCAGCTTGGGTGGGGGCACGAACACCGGGGAGCTGTTTTTT.

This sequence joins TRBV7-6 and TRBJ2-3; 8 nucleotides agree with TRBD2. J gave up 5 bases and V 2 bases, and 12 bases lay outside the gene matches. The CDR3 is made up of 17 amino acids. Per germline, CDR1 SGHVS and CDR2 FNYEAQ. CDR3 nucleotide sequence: TGTGCCAGCAGCTTAAAGCCAGCGGGAGTTTTTGTAGATACGCAGTATTTT. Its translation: CASSLKPAGVFVDTQYF.

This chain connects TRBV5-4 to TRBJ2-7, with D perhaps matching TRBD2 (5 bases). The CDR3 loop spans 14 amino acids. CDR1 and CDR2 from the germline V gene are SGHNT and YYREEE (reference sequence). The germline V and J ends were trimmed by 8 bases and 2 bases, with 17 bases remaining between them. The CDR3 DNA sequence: TGTGCCAGTACTAGGACCCCCGGGGCCTACGAGCAGTACTTC. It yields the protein CASTRTPGAYEQYF.

The CDR3 bases are TGCGCCAGCCGGCAACAGAACTATGGCTACACCTTC. Translation gives CASRQQNYGYTF. The chain is built from TRBV5-1 and TRBJ1-2; no reliable D call. V dropped 7 bases and J dropped 2 bases, with 9 bases sitting between them. The CDR3 runs 12 residues. Germline V CDR1 and CDR2: SGHRS, YFSETQ.

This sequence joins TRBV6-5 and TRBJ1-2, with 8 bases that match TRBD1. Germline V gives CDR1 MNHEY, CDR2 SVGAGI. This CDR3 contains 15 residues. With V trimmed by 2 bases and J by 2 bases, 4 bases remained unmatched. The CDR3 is CASSYLTGGNYGYTF. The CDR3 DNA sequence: TGTGCCAGCAGTTACCTAACAGGGGGGAACTATGGCTACACCTTC.

The CDR3 protein is CASKGQSSYGYTF. CDR3 coding DNA: TGTGCCAGCAAGGGACAGAGTTCCTATGGCTACACCTTC. The chain has TRBV6-5 and TRBJ1-2; TRBD1 aligns across 7 bases. Germline V gene lookup returns CDR1 MNHEY and CDR2 SVGAGI. After removal of 7 bases from V and 4 bases from J, the junction contained 6 bases not matched to a gene. The CDR3 has 13 amino acids.

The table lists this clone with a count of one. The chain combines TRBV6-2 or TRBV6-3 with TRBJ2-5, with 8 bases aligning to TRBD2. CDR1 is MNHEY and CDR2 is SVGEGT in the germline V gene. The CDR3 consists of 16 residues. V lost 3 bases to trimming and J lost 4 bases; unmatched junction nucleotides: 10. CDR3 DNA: TGTGCCAGCAGTTATGCCTTAGCGGGATCCCGAGAGACCCAGTACTTC. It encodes CASSYALAGSRETQYF.

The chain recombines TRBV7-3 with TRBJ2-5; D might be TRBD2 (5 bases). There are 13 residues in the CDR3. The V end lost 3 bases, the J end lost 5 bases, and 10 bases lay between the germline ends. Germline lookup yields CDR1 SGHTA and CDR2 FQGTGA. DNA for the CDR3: TGTGCCAGCAGCTTTAGTGAGCGGGAGACCCAGTACTTC. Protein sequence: CASSFSERETQYF.

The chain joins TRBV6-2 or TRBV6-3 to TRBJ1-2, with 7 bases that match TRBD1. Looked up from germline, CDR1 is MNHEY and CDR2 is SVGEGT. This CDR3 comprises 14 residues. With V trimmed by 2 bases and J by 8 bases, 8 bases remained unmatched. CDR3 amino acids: CASSYARTGSGYTF. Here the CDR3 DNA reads TGTGCCAGCAGTTACGCGCGGACAGGAAGCGGCTACACCTTC.

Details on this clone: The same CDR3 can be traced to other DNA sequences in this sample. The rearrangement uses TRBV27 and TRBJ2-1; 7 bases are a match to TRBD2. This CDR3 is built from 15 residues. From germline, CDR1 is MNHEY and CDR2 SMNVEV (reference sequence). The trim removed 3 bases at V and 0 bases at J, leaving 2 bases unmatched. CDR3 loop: CASSLGGSSYNEQFF. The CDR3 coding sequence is TGTGCCAGCAGTTTGGGCGGGAGCTCCTACAATGAGCAGTTCTTC.

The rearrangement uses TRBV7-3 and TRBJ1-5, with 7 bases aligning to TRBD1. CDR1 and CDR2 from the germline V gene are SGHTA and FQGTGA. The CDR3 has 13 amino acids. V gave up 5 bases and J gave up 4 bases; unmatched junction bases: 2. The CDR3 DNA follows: TGTGCCAGCAGCCAGGACAGGAATCAGCCCCAGCATTTT. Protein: CASSQDRNQPQHF.

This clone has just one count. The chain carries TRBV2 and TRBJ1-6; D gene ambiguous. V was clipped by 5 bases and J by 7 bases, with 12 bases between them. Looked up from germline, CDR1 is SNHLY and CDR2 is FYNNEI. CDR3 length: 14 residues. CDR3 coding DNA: TGTGCCAGCAGTAGCATTAGCGCCAATTCACCCCTCCACTTT. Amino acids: CASSSISANSPLHF.

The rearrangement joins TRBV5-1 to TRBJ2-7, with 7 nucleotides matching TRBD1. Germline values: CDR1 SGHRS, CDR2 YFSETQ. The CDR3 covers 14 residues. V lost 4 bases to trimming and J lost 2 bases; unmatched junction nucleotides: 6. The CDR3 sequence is CASSRGQRTYEQYF. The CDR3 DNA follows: TGCGCCAGCAGCAGGGGACAGAGGACCTACGAGCAGTACTTC.